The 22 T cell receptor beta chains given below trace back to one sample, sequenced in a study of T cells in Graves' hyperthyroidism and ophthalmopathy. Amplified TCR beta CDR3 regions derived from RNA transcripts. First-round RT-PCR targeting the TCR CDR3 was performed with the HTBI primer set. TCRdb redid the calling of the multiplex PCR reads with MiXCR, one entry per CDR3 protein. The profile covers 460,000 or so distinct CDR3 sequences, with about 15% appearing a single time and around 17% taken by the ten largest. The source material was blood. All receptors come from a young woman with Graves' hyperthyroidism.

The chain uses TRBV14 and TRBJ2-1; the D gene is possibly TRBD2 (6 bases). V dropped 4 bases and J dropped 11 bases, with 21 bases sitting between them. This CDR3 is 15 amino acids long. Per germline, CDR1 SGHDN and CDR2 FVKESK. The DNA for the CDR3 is TGTGCCAGCAGCCCGATCGGCGGAGGGCCGAATAAGCAGTTCTTC. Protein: CASSPIGGGPNKQFF.

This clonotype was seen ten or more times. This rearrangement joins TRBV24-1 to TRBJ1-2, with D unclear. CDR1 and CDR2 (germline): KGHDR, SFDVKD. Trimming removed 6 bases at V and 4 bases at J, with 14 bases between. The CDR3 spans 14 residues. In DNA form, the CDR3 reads TGTGCCACCAGTCAAGGAGGGCGCGGCTATGGCTACACCTTC. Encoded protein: CATSQGGRGYGYTF.

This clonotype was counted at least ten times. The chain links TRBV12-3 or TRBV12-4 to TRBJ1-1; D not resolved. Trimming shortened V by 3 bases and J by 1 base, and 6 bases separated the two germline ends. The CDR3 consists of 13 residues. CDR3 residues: CASSFVPNTEAFF. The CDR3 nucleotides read TGTGCCAGCAGTTTTGTCCCGAACACTGAAGCTTTCTTT.

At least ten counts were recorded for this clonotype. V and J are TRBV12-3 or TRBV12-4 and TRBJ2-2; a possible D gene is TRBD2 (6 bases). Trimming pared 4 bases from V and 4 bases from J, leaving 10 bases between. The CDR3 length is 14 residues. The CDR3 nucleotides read TGTGCCAGCAGTTCCGGGACTCCCACCGGGGAGCTGTTTTTT. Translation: CASSSGTPTGELFF.

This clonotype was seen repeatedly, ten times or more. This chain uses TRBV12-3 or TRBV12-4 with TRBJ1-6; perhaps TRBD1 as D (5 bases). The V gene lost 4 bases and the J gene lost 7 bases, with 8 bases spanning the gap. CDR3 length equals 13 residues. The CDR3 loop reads CASSSPGNSPLHF. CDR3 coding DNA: TGTGCCAGCAGTTCCCCAGGGAATTCACCCCTCCACTTT.

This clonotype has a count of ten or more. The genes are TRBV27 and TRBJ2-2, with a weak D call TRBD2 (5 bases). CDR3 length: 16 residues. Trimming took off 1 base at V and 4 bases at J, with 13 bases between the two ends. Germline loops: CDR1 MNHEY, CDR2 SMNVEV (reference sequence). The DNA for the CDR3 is TGTGCCAGCAGTTTATACCTAGCCGGGCTCACCGGGGAGCTGTTTTTT. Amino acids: CASSLYLAGLTGELFF.

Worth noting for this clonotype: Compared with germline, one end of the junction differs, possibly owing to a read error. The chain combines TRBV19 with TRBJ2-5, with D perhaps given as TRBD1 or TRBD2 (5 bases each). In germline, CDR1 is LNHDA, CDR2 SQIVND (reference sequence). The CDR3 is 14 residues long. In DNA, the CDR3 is TGTGCCAGTAGTATCCGGGACGTACAAGAGACCCTGTACTTC. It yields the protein CASSIRDVQETLYF.

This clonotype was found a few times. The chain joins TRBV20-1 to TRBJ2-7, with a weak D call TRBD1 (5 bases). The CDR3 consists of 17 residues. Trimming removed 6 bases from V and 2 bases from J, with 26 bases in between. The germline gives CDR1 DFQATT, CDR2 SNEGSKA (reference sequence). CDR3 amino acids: CSAHPSGGGGHAYEQYF. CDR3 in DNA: TGCAGTGCCCACCCCTCAGGTGGCGGCGGACACGCCTACGAGCAGTACTTC.

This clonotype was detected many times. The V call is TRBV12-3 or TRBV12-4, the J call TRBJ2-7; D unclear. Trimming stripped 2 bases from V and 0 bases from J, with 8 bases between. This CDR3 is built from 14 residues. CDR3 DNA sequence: TGTGCCAGCAGTTTAACCCGGCGCTCCTACGAGCAGTACTTC. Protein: CASSLTRRSYEQYF.

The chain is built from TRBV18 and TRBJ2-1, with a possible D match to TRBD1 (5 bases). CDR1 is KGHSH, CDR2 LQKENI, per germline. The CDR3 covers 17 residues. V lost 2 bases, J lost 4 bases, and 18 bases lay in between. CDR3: CASSPASDIGVYNEQFF. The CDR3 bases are TGTGCCAGCTCACCAGCTTCGGACATCGGAGTTTACAATGAGCAGTTCTTC. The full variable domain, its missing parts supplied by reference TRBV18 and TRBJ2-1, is NAGVMQNPRHLVRRRGQEARLRCSPMKGHSHVYWYRQLPEEGLKFMVYLQKENIIDESGMPKERFSAEFPKEGPSILRIQQVVRGDSAAYFCASSPASDIGVYNEQFFGPGTRLTVL.

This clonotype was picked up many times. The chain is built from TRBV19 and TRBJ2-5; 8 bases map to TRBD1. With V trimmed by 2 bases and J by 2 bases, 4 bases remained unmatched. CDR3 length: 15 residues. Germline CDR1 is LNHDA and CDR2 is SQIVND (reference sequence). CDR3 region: CASSIQGTGQETQYF. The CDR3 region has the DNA TGTGCCAGTAGTATACAGGGGACAGGACAAGAGACCCAGTACTTC.

The DNA for the CDR3 is TGCAGTGCTCGACAACTAACTAGCGATGAGCAGTTCTTC. It yields the protein CSARQLTSDEQFF. The chain joins TRBV20-1 to TRBJ2-1; 7 bases map to TRBD2. The CDR3 length is 13 residues. Per germline, CDR1 DFQATT and CDR2 SNEGSKA (reference sequence). The ends lost 5 bases at V and 8 bases at J; junction bases unmatched: 9.

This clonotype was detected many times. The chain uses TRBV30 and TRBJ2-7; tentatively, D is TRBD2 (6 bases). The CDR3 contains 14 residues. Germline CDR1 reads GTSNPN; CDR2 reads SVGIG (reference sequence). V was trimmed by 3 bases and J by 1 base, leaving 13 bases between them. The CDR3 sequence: CAWRGGAESYEQYF. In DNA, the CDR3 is TGTGCCTGGAGGGGGGGAGCGGAGTCCTACGAGCAGTACTTC. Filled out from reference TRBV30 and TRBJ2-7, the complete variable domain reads SQTIHQWPATLVQPVGSPLSLECTVEGTSNPNLYWYRQAAGRGLQLLFYSVGIGQISSEVPQNLSASRPQDRQFILSSKKLLLSDSGFYLCAWRGGAESYEQYFGPGTRLTVT.

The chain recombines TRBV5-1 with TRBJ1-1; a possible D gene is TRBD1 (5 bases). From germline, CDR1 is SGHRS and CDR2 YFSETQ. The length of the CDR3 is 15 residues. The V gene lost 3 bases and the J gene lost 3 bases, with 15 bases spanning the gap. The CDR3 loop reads CASSSQPGGDTEAFF. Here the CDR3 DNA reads TGCGCCAGCAGCTCCCAACCGGGGGGAGACACTGAAGCTTTCTTT. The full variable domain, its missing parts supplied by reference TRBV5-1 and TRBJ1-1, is KAGVTQTPRYLIKTRGQQVTLSCSPISGHRSVSWYQQTPGQGLQFLFEYFSETQRNKGNFPGRFSGRQFSNSRSEMNVSTLELGDSALYLCASSSQPGGDTEAFFGQGTRLTVV.

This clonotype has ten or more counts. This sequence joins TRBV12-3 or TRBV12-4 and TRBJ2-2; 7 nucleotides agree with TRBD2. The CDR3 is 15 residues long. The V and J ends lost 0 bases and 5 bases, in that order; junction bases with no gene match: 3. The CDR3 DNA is TGTGCCAGCAGTTTAGCTCAGCGGGATACCGGGGAGCTGTTTTTT. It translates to CASSLAQRDTGELFF.

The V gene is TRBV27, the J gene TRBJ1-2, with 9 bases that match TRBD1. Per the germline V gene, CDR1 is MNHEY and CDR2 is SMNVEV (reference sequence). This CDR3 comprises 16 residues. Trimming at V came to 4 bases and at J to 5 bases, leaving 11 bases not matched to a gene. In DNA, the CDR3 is TGTGCCAGCAGTTCTCACCGGGACAGGGTTAATTATGGCTACACCTTC. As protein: CASSSHRDRVNYGYTF.

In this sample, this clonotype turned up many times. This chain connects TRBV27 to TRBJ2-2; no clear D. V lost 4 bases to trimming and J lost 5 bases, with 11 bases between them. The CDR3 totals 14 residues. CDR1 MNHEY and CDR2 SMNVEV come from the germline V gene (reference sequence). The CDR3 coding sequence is TGTGCCAGCAGTTATGGGTATAGGACCGGGGAGCTGTTTTTT. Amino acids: CASSYGYRTGELFF.

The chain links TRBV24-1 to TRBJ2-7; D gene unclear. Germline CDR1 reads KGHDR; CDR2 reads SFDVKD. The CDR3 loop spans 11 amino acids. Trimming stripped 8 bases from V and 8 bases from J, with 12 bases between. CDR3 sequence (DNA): TGTGCCACCAAAGCAGACGGACAGCAGTACGTC. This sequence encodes CATKADGQQYV.

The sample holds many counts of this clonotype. DNA of the CDR3: TGTGCCAGCAGCTTAGACCGGGACTTAGCAGATACGCAGTATTTT. This codes for CASSLDRDLADTQYF. V is TRBV7-2 and J is TRBJ2-3, with a tentative D call TRBD2 (6 bases). In germline, CDR1 is SGHTA, CDR2 FQGNSA. V lost 1 base, J lost 4 bases, and 12 bases lay in between. This CDR3 comprises 15 residues.

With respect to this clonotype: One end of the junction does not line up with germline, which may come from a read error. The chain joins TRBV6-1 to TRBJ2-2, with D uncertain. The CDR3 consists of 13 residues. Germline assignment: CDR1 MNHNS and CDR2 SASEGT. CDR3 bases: TGTACCAGCACAGCGCCGAACACCGGGGAGCTGTTTTTT. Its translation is CTSTAPNTGELFF.

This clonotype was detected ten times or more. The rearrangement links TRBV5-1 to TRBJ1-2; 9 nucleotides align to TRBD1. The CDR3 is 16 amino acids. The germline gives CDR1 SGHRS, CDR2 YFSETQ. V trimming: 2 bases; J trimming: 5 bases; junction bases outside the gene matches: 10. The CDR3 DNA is TGCGCCAGCAGCTTAAGGTCCGGGACAGGGCTTTATGGCTACACCTTC. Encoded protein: CASSLRSGTGLYGYTF.

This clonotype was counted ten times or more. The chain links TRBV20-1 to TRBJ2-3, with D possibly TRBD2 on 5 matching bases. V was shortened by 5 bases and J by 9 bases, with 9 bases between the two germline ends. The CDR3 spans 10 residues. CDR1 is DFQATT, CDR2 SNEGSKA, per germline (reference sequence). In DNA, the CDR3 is TGCAGTGCTGGGAGCGCGACGCAGTATTTT. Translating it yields CSAGSATQYF.